This T cell receptor (beta chain) is from a study of blood T cell repertoires in COVID-19. Looking at the study overall: The origin of the acute and convalescent COVID-19 samples was the United States, Italy and Spain.

Germline CDR1 reads SGHDT; CDR2 reads YYEEEE. V was clipped by 3 bases and J by 1 base, with 14 bases between them. The CDR3 has 15 amino acids. Assay used: immunoSEQ multiplex PCR; TCRdb lists only in-frame clones, some missing. This sample has roughly 130,000 clones, with roughly 83% found just once. Cohort placement rested on clinical history that participants reported themselves. Sequences were obtained from PBMCs or T cells enriched from blood (not recorded which). The TCR comes from a man between 35 and 55 years old with acute COVID-19. The gene calls are TRBV5-6 and TRBJ2-7, with D tentatively TRBD1 (6 bases). CDR3 bases: TGTGCCAGCAGCTCTGACAGGACCGATTCCTACGAGCAGTACTTC. Its translation: CASSSDRTDSYEQYF.